This T cell receptor beta chain was recovered during a study of cytomegalovirus exposure and HLA in healthy donors. This CDR3 has 14 residues. V lost 3 bases to trimming and J lost 10 bases; unmatched junction nucleotides: 4. From germline, CDR1 is MDHEN and CDR2 SYDVKM. Only in-frame clones appear in the TCRdb table, and some are missing; sequencing was by immunoSEQ multiplex PCR. The table lists tens of thousands of clones, 85% to 95% of them singletons. General study findings and limits: It was approximately 150 TCR beta chains that were listed as cytomegalovirus-associated. The tendency of first-cohort TCR clusters to co-occur in the 120 validation repertoires was the finding of a later analysis.

Notes on this clone: Antigen specificity is unknown.

The TCR was taken from a woman aged 18-29 years in good health and CMV-seropositive. The sample was PBMCs. The V call is TRBV28, the J call TRBJ1-6; the match to TRBD1 covers 9 bases. Here the CDR3 reads CASSFGGTGSPLHF. CDR3 DNA: TGTGCCAGCAGTTTTGGGGGGACAGGGTCACCCCTCCACTTT.